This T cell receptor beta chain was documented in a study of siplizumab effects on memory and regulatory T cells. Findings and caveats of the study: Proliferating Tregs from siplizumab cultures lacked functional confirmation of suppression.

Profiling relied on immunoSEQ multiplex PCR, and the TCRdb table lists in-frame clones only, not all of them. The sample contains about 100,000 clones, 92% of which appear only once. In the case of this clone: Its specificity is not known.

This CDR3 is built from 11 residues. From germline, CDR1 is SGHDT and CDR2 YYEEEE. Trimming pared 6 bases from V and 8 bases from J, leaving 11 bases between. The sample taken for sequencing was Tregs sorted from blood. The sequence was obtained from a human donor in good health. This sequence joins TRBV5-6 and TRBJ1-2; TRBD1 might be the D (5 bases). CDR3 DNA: TGTGCCAGCACCCTCTGGGGGGGCTACACCTTC. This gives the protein CASTLWGGYTF.